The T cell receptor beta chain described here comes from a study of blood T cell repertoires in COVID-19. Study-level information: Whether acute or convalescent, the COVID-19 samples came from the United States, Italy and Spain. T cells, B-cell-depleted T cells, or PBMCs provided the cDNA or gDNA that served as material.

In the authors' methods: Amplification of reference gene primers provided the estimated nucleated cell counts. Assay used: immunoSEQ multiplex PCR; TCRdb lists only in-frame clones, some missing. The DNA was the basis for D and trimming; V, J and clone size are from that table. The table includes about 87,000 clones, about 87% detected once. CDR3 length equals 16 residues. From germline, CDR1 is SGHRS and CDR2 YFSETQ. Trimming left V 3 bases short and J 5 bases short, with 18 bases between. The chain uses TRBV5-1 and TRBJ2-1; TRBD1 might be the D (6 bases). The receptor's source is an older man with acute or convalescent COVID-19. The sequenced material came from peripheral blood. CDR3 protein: CASSSGDTDSHNEQFF. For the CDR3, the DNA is TGCGCCAGCAGCTCAGGGGACACGGATTCCCACAATGAGCAGTTCTTC.